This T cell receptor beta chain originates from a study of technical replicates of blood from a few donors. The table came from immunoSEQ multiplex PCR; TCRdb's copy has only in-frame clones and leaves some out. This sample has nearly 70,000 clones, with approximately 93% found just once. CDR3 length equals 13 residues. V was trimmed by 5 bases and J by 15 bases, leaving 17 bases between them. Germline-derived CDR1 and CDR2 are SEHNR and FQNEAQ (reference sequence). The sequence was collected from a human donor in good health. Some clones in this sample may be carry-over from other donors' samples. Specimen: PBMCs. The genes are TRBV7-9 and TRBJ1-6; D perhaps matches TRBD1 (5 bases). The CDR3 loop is CASSPQPTENLHF. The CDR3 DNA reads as TGTGCCAGCAGCCCCCAACCGACAGAGAACCTCCACTTT.